Each of the 22 T cell receptor beta chains below was sequenced from the same sample in a study of OX40 agonist ivuxolimab in advanced cancers. Profiled with immunoSEQ multiplex PCR; TCRdb holds only in-frame clones, not every one. The sample lists some 86,000 clones; about 89% were seen once. This specimen was CD4+ or CD8+ T cells sorted from blood, taken in a trial of the OX40 agonist ivuxolimab. The receptors were gathered from an adult with an advanced solid tumor such as melanoma, head and neck, liver or kidney cancer.

The V gene is TRBV7-9, the J gene TRBJ2-7; D may be TRBD1 (6 bases). The CDR3 extends over 15 amino acids. V lost 5 bases to trimming and J lost 5 bases, with 19 bases between them. CDR1 SEHNR and CDR2 FQNEAQ come from the germline V gene (reference sequence). CDR3 amino acids: CASSPKTGRKDEQYF. Written as DNA, the CDR3 is TGTGCCAGCAGCCCCAAGACAGGTCGGAAGGACGAGCAGTACTTC.

The V call is TRBV6-6, the J call TRBJ1-4; no clear D gene. This CDR3 is 15 amino acids long. CDR1 is MNHNY, CDR2 SVGAGI, per germline (reference sequence). The V gene lost 2 bases and the J gene lost 2 bases, with 9 bases spanning the gap. CDR3 coding DNA: TGTGCCAGCAGTTACCTTGACACGACTAATGAAAAACTGTTTTTT. Translation: CASSYLDTTNEKLFF.

The J gene is TRBJ2-2, the V gene TRBV9; 8 bases map to TRBD2. The germline V gene encodes CDR1 SGDLS and CDR2 YYNGEE. The CDR3 totals 15 residues. Unmatched junction bases numbered 5, after V lost 4 bases and J lost 3 bases. The CDR3 reads CASSPGTSYTGELFF. CDR3 sequence (DNA): TGTGCCAGCAGCCCGGGGACTAGTTACACCGGGGAGCTGTTTTTT.

V and J are TRBV7-8 and TRBJ2-7; 8 nucleotides line up with TRBD2. CDR1 is SGHVS and CDR2 is FQNEAQ in the germline V gene. The V gene end was trimmed by 1 base and the J gene end by 2 bases; junction bases not matched to a gene: 7. This CDR3 is 16 amino acids long. The DNA of the CDR3 is TGTGCCAGCAGCTTAGTTGGCGGGAGGACGACCTACGAGCAGTACTTC. Translating it yields CASSLVGGRTTYEQYF.

The chain carries TRBV10-3 and TRBJ1-2; 8 bases are shared with TRBD1. Trimming removed 5 bases from V and 5 bases from J; junction bases left unmatched: 4. Germline lookup yields CDR1 ENHRY and CDR2 SYGVKD. This CDR3 region has 13 residues. The CDR3 sequence is CAISPGQAYGYTF. CDR3 bases: TGTGCCATCAGTCCGGGACAGGCTTATGGCTACACCTTC.

The V gene is TRBV6-1, the J gene TRBJ1-1, with D unclear. The V gene lost 4 bases and the J gene lost 6 bases, with 9 bases spanning the gap. Looked up from germline, CDR1 is MNHNS and CDR2 is SASEGT. The CDR3 extends over 12 amino acids. DNA for the CDR3: TGTGCCAGCAGTGTATATTTTTCTGAAGCTTTCTTT. This encodes CASSVYFSEAFF.

The rearrangement uses TRBV9 and TRBJ2-7; 7 nucleotides match TRBD2. The CDR3 is 15 amino acids. V was pared by 0 bases and J by 0 bases, with 3 bases of the junction left unmatched. Germline V gene data show CDR1 as SGDLS and CDR2 as YYNGEE. The CDR3 DNA reads as TGTGCCAGCAGCGTAGCGGGAGGCTTCTCCTACGAGCAGTACTTC. It encodes CASSVAGGFSYEQYF.

The rearrangement links TRBV29-1 to TRBJ2-7; TRBD1 matches 7 bases. This CDR3 spans 12 amino acids. Trimming took 6 bases from V and 2 from J; bases not matched to a gene: 4. Germline V gene data show CDR1 as SQVTM and CDR2 as ANQGSEA. The DNA of the CDR3 is TGCAGCGTGCAGACAGGGCCCTACGAGCAGTACTTC. Residues: CSVQTGPYEQYF.

This sequence joins TRBV19 and TRBJ2-7; 10 nucleotides match TRBD2. The CDR3 loop spans 15 amino acids. The germline V gene encodes CDR1 LNHDA and CDR2 SQIVND (reference sequence). Trimming cost V 5 bases and J 3 bases; bases outside gene matches: 7. The DNA of the CDR3 is TGTGCCAGTAGTGACCCACTAGCGGGATACTACGAGCAGTACTTC. This encodes CASSDPLAGYYEQYF.

The table lists this clone with a few counts. One end of the junction does not line up with germline, which may come from a read error. V and J are TRBV20-1 and TRBJ2-1; D may be TRBD1 (6 bases). Germline V gene data show CDR1 as DFQATT and CDR2 as SNEGSKA (reference sequence). The CDR3 spans 11 residues. In DNA, the CDR3 is TGCAGTGCCGAACCCCGACAGGTCAAGGTCTTC. It translates to CSAEPRQVKVF.

The chain links TRBV6-1 to TRBJ2-7; D is perhaps TRBD2 (5 bases). CDR1 and CDR2 from the germline V gene are MNHNS and SASEGT. The CDR3 totals 16 residues. Trimming took 4 bases from V and 6 from J, leaving 22 bases between them. This chain's CDR3 is CASSAPSRGSTLEQYF. CDR3 sequence (DNA): TGTGCCAGCAGTGCTCCATCAAGAGGGTCTACTCTCGAGCAGTACTTC.

The V gene is TRBV25-1, the J gene TRBJ2-7, with D perhaps TRBD1 or TRBD2 (5 bases each). The V gene's germline CDR1 is MGHDK and CDR2 SYGVNS. This CDR3 spans 12 amino acids. Trimming cost V 4 bases and J 6 bases, with 10 bases left between them. DNA for the CDR3: TGTGCCAGCAGTGTTGGGGGTCTCGAGCAGTACTTC. Its protein product is CASSVGGLEQYF.

V and J are TRBV7-9 and TRBJ2-5, with D hard to call. The DNA end lines up better with TRBJ2-7; the J call may be wrong. Germline V gene sequence: CDR1 SEHNR, CDR2 FQNEAQ (reference sequence). The CDR3 runs to 11 residues. CDR3 region: CASSGSYEQYF. CDR3 nucleotide sequence: TGTGCCAGCAGCGGATCTTACGAGCAGTACTTC.

The chain uses TRBV18 and TRBJ2-7; D ambiguous. Germline assignment: CDR1 KGHSH and CDR2 LQKENI. The CDR3 spans 16 residues. The ends were cut back, 2 bases at V and 0 bases at J, with 14 bases in the middle. This chain's CDR3 is CASSPSVSPGSYEQYF. The DNA for the CDR3 is TGTGCCAGCTCACCAAGCGTGAGCCCGGGCTCCTACGAGCAGTACTTC.

The chain has TRBV15 and TRBJ2-7; the D gene is possibly TRBD1 (6 bases). This CDR3 has 14 residues. The V end was cut by 1 base, the J end by 0 bases, with 7 bases between. Germline V gene data show CDR1 as LNHNV and CDR2 as YYDKDF (reference sequence). This CDR3 reads CATSRGGGSYEQYF. The CDR3 DNA sequence: TGTGCCACCAGCAGAGGAGGGGGCTCCTACGAGCAGTACTTC.

V usage is TRBV5-4 and J usage is TRBJ2-3; D ambiguous. This CDR3 has 13 residues. V gave up 5 bases and J gave up 5 bases, with 12 bases separating them. The germline V gene has CDR1 SGHNT and CDR2 YYREEE (reference sequence). In DNA, the CDR3 is TGTGCCAGCAGTACGTCCCCTATAGATACGCAGTATTTT. Translated, it gives CASSTSPIDTQYF.

The CDR3 sequence is CASTDRGPEAFF. In nucleotides, the CDR3 is TGCGCCAGCACCGACAGGGGCCCTGAAGCTTTCTTT. The rearrangement joins TRBV5-1 to TRBJ1-1, with 8 bases aligning to TRBD1. CDR3 length: 12 residues. Germline assignment: CDR1 SGHRS and CDR2 YFSETQ. V lost 6 bases to trimming and J lost 6 bases; unmatched junction nucleotides: 4.

The chain couples TRBV6-6 to TRBJ2-5; TRBD2 might be the D (6 bases). The J call could be wrong; TRBJ2-7 is a better fit for the DNA end. CDR1 and CDR2 from the germline V gene are MNHNY and SVGAGI (reference sequence). This CDR3 comprises 12 residues. CDR3 residues: CASSQTSYEQYF. The CDR3 DNA reads TGTGCCAGCAGTCAGACTAGCTACGAGCAGTACTTC.

The V gene is TRBV27, the J gene TRBJ2-7; 9 positions agree with TRBD2. With 7 bases clipped from V and 5 bases from J, the junction kept 9 bases outside the gene matches. The germline gives CDR1 MNHEY, CDR2 SMNVEV (reference sequence). The CDR3 consists of 14 residues. The CDR3 sequence is CASTPGLAFNEQYF. As DNA, the CDR3 is TGTGCCAGCACCCCGGGACTAGCTTTCAACGAGCAGTACTTC.

This clone was detected only once. The chain uses TRBV5-6 and TRBJ2-1; TRBD2 matches at 12 bases. The CDR3 is made up of 17 amino acids. CDR1 and CDR2 (germline): SGHDT, YYEEEE. Germline trimming cut 5 bases from V and 1 base from J; bases unmatched to any gene: 7. CDR3 sequence: CASSTGTSGYSYNEQFF. In DNA, the CDR3 is TGTGCCAGCAGTACCGGGACTAGCGGGTATTCCTACAATGAGCAGTTCTTC.

The chain uses TRBV9 and TRBJ1-5; maybe TRBD1 (5 bases). The V end lost 0 bases, the J end lost 2 bases, and 9 bases lay between the germline ends. The CDR3 is 15 residues long. Germline V CDR1 and CDR2: SGDLS, YYNGEE. CDR3 sequence (DNA): TGTGCCAGCAGCGTAGGGGGGTCGGGCAATCAGCCCCAGCATTTT. Its protein product is CASSVGGSGNQPQHF.

The chain links TRBV30 to TRBJ2-1; 9 bases match TRBD2. CDR3 length equals 17 residues. Trimming removed 0 bases from V and 4 bases from J; junction bases left unmatched: 10. In germline, CDR1 is GTSNPN, CDR2 SVGIG (reference sequence). The CDR3 protein is CAWSVGRGGALYNEQFF. The DNA of the CDR3 is TGTGCCTGGAGTGTAGGGCGGGGGGGCGCTTTATACAATGAGCAGTTCTTC.